This T cell receptor (beta chain) was sequenced in a study of OX40 agonist ivuxolimab in advanced cancers. Assay used: immunoSEQ multiplex PCR; TCRdb lists only in-frame clones, some missing. The table lists 60,000 to 85,000 clones, around four fifths of them singletons, with 1.5% to 2% in the top ten. With respect to this clone: Its antigen is unidentified.

Overall study results and limits: Certain nonresponders likewise exhibited a low normalized T-cell clonal expansion.

The ends lost 2 bases at V and 3 bases at J; junction bases unmatched: 16. This CDR3 has 18 residues. CDR1 is SGHRS and CDR2 is YFSETQ in the germline V gene. Sequenced material: CD4+ or CD8+ T cells sorted from blood, taken in a trial of the OX40 agonist ivuxolimab. The sequence came from an adult with an advanced solid tumor such as melanoma, head and neck, liver or kidney cancer. The V and J genes are TRBV5-1 and TRBJ2-5, with TRBD2 matching over 7 bases. The CDR3: CASSFEPRSLRGEETQYF. In DNA form, the CDR3 reads TGCGCCAGCAGCTTCGAGCCCAGGTCCCTCCGGGGGGAAGAGACCCAGTACTTC. Full variable domain (outside the CDR3, taken from reference TRBV5-1 and TRBJ2-5): KAGVTQTPRYLIKTRGQQVTLSCSPISGHRSVSWYQQTPGQGLQFLFEYFSETQRNKGNFPGRFSGRQFSNSRSEMNVSTLELGDSALYLCASSFEPRSLRGEETQYFGPGTRLLVL.